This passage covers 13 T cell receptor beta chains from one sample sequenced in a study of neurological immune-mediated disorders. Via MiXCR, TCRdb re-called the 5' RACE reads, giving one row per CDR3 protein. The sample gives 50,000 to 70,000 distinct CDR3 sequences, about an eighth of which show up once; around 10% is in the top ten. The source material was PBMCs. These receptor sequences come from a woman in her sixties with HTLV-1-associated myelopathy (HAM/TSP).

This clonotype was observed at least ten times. The CDR3 reads CASSVGTAQRETEAFF. CDR3 in DNA: TGCGCCAGCAGCGTAGGGACAGCCCAAAGGGAAACTGAAGCTTTCTTT. The chain joins TRBV5-1 to TRBJ1-1, with TRBD1 identical over 7 bases. The CDR3 consists of 16 residues. The trim removed 4 bases at V and 5 bases at J, leaving 14 bases unmatched. CDR1 is SGHRS and CDR2 is YFSETQ in the germline V gene.

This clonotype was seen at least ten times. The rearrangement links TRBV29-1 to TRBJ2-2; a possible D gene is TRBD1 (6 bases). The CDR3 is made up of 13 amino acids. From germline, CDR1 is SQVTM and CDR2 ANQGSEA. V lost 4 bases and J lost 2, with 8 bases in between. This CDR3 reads CSVVRGNTGELFF. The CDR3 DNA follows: TGCAGCGTTGTCAGGGGAAACACCGGGGAGCTGTTTTTT.

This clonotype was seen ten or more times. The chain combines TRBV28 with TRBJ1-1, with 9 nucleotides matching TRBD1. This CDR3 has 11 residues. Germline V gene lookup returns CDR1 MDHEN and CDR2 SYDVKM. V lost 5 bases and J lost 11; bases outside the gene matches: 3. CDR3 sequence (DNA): TGTGCCAGCAGTCGGGACAGGGAGGCTTTCTTT. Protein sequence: CASSRDREAFF. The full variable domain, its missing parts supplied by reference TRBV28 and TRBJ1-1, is DVKVTQSSRYLVKRTGEKVFLECVQDMDHENMFWYRQDPGLGLRLIYFSYDVKMKEKGDIPEGYSVSREKKERFSLILESASTNQTSMYLCASSRDREAFFGQGTRLTVV.

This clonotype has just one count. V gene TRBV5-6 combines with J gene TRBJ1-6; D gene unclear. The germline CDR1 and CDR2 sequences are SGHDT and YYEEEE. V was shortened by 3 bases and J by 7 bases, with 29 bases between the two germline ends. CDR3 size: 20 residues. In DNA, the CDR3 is TGTGCCAGCAGCTCCGTGGCTCTGGGAGTGAACAGCCCGCACAATTCACCCCTCCACTTT. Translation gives CASSSVALGVNSPHNSPLHF.

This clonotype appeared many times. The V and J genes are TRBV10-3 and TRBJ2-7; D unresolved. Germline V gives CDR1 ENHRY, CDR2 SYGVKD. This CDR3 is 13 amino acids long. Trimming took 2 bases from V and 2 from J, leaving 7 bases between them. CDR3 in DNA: TGTGCCATCAGTGAGACGCGAACCTACGAGCAGTACTTC. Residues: CAISETRTYEQYF.

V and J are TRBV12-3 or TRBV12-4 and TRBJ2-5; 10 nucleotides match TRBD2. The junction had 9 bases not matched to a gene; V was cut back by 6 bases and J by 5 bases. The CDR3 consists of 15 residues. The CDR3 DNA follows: TGTGCCAGCAGGTCCGGGACTAGCGACGTGGAGACCCAGTACTTC. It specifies CASRSGTSDVETQYF.

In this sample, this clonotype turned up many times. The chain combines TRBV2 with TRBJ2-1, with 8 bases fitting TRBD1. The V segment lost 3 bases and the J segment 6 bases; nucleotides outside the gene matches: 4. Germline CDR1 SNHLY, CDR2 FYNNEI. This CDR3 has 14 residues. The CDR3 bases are TGTGCCAGCAGTGACGGACAGGGTATCAATGAGCAGTTCTTC. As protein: CASSDGQGINEQFF.

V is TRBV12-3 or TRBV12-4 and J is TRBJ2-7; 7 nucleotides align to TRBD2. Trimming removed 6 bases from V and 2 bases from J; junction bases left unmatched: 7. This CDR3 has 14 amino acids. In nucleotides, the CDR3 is TGTGCCAGCAGCCGGTGGGGGGGGGCCTACGAGCAGTACTTC. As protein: CASSRWGGAYEQYF.

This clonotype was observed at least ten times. The CDR3 coding sequence is TGCGCCAGCAGCGAGACAGGCAGCTCCTACAATGAGCAGTTCTTC. Protein sequence: CASSETGSSYNEQFF. The chain recombines TRBV4-1 with TRBJ2-1; D may be TRBD1 (6 bases). The V and J ends lost 5 bases and 0 bases respectively, with 11 bases between them. The length of the CDR3 is 15 residues. Germline assignment: CDR1 MGHRA and CDR2 YSYEKL.

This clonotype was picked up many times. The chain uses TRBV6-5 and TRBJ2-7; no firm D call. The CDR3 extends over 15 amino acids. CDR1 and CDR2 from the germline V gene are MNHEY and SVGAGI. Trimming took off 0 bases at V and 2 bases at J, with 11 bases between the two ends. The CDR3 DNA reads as TGTGCCAGCAGTTACTCAGGTGGCTCAACCTACGAGCAGTACTTC. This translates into CASSYSGGSTYEQYF.

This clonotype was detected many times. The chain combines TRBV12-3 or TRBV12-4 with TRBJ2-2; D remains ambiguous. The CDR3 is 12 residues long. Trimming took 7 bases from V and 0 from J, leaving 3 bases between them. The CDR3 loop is CASTSNTGELFF. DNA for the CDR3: TGTGCCAGCACCTCGAACACCGGGGAGCTGTTTTTT.

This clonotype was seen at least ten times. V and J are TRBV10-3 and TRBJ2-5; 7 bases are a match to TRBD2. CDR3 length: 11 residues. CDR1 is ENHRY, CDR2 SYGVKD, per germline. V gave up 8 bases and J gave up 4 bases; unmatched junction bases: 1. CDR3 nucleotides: TGTGCCATCTGGGAGGGAGAGACCCAGTACTTC. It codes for CAIWEGETQYF.

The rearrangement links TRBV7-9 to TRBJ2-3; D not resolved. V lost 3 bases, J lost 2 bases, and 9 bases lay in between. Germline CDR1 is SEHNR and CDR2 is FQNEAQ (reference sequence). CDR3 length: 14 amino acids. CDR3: CASSLYEITDTQYF. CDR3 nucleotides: TGTGCCAGCAGCTTGTACGAGATCACAGATACGCAGTATTTT. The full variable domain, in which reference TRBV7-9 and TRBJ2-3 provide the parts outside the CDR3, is DTGVSQNPRHKITKRGQNVTFRCDPISEHNRLYWYRQTLGQGPEFLTYFQNEAQLEKSRLLSDRFSAERPKGSFSTLEIQRTEQGDSAMYLCASSLYEITDTQYFGPGTRLTVL.